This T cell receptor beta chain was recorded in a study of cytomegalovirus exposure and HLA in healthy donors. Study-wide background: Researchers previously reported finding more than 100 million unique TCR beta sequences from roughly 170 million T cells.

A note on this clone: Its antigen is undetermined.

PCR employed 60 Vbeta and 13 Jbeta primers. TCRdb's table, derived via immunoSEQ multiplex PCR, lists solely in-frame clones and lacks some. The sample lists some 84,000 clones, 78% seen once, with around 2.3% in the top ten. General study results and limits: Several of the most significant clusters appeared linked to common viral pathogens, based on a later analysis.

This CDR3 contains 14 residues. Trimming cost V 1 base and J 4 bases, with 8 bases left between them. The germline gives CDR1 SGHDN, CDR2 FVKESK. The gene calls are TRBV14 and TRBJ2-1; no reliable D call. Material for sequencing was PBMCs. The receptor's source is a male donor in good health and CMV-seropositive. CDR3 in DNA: TGTGCCAGCAGCCAAGGCCGAGGTTACAATGAGCAGTTCTTC. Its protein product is CASSQGRGYNEQFF.